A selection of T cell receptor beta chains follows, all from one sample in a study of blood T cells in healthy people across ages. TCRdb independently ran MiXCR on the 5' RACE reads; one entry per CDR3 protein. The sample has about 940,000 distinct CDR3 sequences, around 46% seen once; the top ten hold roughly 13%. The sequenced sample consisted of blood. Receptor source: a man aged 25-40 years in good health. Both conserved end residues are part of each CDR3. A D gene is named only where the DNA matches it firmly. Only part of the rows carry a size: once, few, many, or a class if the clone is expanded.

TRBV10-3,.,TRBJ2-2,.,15,CAIREERLYTGELFF,TGTGCCATCAGAGAAGAGCGGCTTTACACCGGGGAGCTGTTTTTT
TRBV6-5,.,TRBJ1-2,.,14,CASSYYRSNYGYTF,TGTGCCAGCAGTTATTACAGATCTAACTATGGCTACACCTTC
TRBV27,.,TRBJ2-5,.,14,CASSLVDGVETQYF,TGTGCCAGCAGTTTGGTAGACGGCGTGGAGACCCAGTACTTC
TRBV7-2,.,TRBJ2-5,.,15,CASSLVVGYEVTQYF,TGTGCCAGCAGCTTAGTGGTAGGGTATGAGGTGACCCAGTACTTC
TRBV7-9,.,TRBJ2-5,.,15,CASSFLSGFQETQYF,TGTGCCAGCAGCTTCCTGTCGGGGTTTCAAGAGACCCAGTACTTC
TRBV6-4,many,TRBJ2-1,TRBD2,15,CASSVTSGGLDEQFF,TGTGCCAGCAGTGTAACTAGCGGGGGGCTGGATGAGCAGTTCTTC
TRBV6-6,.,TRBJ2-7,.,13,CASAGTAWDEQYF,TGTGCCAGCGCCGGGACGGCCTGGGACGAGCAGTACTTC
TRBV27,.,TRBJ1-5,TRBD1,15,CASSSLLQGAQPQHF,TGTGCCAGCAGCTCCCTCCTACAGGGGGCACAGCCCCAGCATTTT
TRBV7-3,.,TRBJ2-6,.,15,CASSLWGAGANVLTF,TGTGCCAGCAGCTTATGGGGGGCCGGGGCCAACGTCCTGACTTTC
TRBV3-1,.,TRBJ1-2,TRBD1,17,CASSQRGQGAVGYGYTF,TGTGCCAGCAGCCAAAGGGGACAGGGGGCCGTGGGCTATGGCTACACCTTC
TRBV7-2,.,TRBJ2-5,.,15,CASSLFGREKETQYF,TGTGCCAGCAGCTTATTCGGCAGGGAGAAAGAGACCCAGTACTTC